The source of this TCR beta chain is a study of T cells in localized non-small cell lung cancer. The repertoire was sequenced with immunoSEQ multiplex PCR; TCRdb's copy has only in-frame clones and lacks some. Here the sample spans over 4,000 clones, 25% being singletons. CDR1 and CDR2 from the germline V gene are MNHGY and SAAAGT. V was pared by 6 bases and J by 5 bases, with 7 bases of the junction left unmatched. This CDR3 is built from 13 residues. Relative to its sample, this clone is medium-sized (0.01 to 0.1%). This sample comprised lung tumor tissue, obtained before any cancer treatment. The V call is TRBV6-8, the J call TRBJ2-7; 7 nucleotides match TRBD1. The receptor comes from a male donor aged 60 or older with stage I lung adenocarcinoma. CDR3 bases: TGTGCCAGCAGGCGACAGGGTACCCACGAGCAGTACTTC. Its translation: CASRRQGTHEQYF.